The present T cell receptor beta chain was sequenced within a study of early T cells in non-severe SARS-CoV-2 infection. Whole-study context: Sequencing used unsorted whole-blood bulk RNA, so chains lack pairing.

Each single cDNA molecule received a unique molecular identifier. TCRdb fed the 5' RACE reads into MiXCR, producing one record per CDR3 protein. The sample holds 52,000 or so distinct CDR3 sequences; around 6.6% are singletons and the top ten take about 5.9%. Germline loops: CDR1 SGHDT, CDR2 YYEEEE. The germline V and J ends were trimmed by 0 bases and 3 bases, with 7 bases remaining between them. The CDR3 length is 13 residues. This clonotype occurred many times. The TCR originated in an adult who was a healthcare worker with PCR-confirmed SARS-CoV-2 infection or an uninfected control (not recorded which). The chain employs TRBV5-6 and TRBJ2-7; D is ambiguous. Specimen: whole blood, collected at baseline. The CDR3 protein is CASSLGFDYEQYF. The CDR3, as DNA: TGTGCCAGCAGCTTGGGTTTCGACTACGAGCAGTACTTC.